The clone carrying this TCR beta chain was seen a single time. These data originate in a study of blood T cell repertoires in COVID-19. Authors' processing steps: Amplifying reference gene primers gave estimates of nucleated cell counts. The protocol was immunoSEQ multiplex PCR, while the TCRdb copy is restricted to in-frame clones and leaves out a portion. Clone size and the V and J calls come from that table; the DNA yielded D and trimming. The table lists roughly 100,000 clones, more than 80% of them singletons. Input material: peripheral blood. The TCR originated in a woman aged 55-69 years with acute or convalescent COVID-19.

As DNA, the CDR3 is TGTGCCAGCAGTGACGGGATTAGCGGGAGAATCCACACAGATACGCAGTATTTT. This gives the protein CASSDGISGRIHTDTQYF. This sequence joins TRBV6-1 and TRBJ2-3, with 9 bases lining up with TRBD2. V gave up 3 bases and J gave up 2 bases; unmatched junction bases: 12. Germline assignment: CDR1 MNHNS and CDR2 SASEGT. The CDR3 has 18 residues.